This T cell receptor (beta chain) was identified during a study of CD8 T cells in Susac syndrome. As for the study in general: At the time their blood was drawn, patients with Susac syndrome were either therapy-naive, on corticosteroids (with some of them also receiving intravenous immunoglobulin), or on intravenous immunoglobulin alone. Overall study findings and caveats: In TEMRA cells and active patients, CD8+ clonal expansion in Susac reached its peak.

Trimming shortened V by 7 bases and J by 5 bases, and 11 bases separated the two germline ends. The CDR3 extends over 11 amino acids. Germline-derived CDR1 and CDR2 are SQVTM and ANQGSEA. Sequencing of TCR beta was performed on blood CD8+ T cells and on blood CD4+ T cells. While CD8+ and CD4+ T cells were isolated negatively, TEMRA cells were enriched by FACS. This clonotype was seen a few times. Its antigen is still unknown. With random hexamers, roughly 0.5 to 1 ug RNA was reverse transcribed. TCRdb itself ran the immunoSEQ multiplex PCR reads through MiXCR, one entry per CDR3 protein. The profile covers approximately 80,000 distinct CDR3 sequences, with around 94% appearing a single time and more than 0.4% taken by the ten largest.

The sequencing input was CD8+ T cells from PBMCs. The genes are TRBV29-1 and TRBJ1-1; maybe TRBD1 (6 bases). The source of this sequence is a human donor with Susac syndrome. CDR3 DNA: TGCAGCGACCTGAGGGGGACTGAAGCTTTCTTT. It encodes CSDLRGTEAFF.